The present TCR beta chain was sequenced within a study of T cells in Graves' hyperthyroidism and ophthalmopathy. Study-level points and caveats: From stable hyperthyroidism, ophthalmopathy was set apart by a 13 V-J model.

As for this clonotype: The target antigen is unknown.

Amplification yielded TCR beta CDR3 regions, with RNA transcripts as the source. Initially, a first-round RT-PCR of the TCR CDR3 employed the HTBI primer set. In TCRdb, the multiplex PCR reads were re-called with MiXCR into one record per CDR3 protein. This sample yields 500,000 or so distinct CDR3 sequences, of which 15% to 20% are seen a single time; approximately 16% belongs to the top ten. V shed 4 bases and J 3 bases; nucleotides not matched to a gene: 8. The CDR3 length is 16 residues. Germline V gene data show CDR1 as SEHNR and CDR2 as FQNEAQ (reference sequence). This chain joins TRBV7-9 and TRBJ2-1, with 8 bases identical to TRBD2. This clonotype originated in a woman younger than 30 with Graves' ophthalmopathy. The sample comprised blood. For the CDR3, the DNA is TGTGCCAGCAGCTCTAGCGAGACTAGCGACTACAATGAGCAGTTCTTC. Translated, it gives CASSSSETSDYNEQFF.